Listed here is a single T cell receptor (beta chain). With 0 bases removed from V and 6 bases from J, the gap between germline ends came to 16 bases. In germline, CDR1 is SGHNT, CDR2 YYREEE (reference sequence). The CDR3 loop spans 15 amino acids. These data are taken from a study of cytomegalovirus exposure and HLA in healthy donors. PCR employed 60 Vbeta and 13 Jbeta primers. Assay: immunoSEQ multiplex PCR; the TCRdb copy retains only in-frame clones and omits some. Counted here are around 150,000 clones, approximately 80% occurring once; the ten biggest clones make up more than 3%. This TCR came from a man in his thirties or forties in good health and CMV-seropositive. Source material: PBMCs. The chain recombines TRBV5-4 with TRBJ2-7, with a possible D match to TRBD2 (6 bases). The CDR3 is CASSLARGELAEQYF. As DNA, the CDR3 is TGTGCCAGCAGCTTGGCGCGCGGGGAGTTGGCCGAGCAGTACTTC.